Reported below is one TCR beta chain. This clonotype was seen ten or more times. Its antigen specificity is not known. Per-base quality was not reported, and no clone a single base away is much larger than it. The data stem from a study of T cells in Graves' hyperthyroidism and ophthalmopathy (dated by TCRdb to between 2019 and 2020). General notes on the study: Peripheral blood samples were taken at initial diagnosis, before any treatment was given. Prospective prediction of ophthalmopathy was tested in an independent validation cohort of approximately 18 hyperthyroidism patients and approximately 17 patients who later progressed to ophthalmopathy. The 85 to 100 discovery patients were randomly split 7:3 into training and test sets. Once sampling was done, hyperthyroidism patients were given methimazole at a starting dose of 30 mg daily, whereas ophthalmopathy patients were given high-dose intravenous methylprednisolone. To identify distinguishing TCR V-J signatures, a discovery cohort of about 100 patients was used, comprising some 45 with Graves' ophthalmopathy and around 60 with stable Graves' hyperthyroidism. In addition, the study compared T-cell repertoires in thyroid tissue and in blood from roughly 6 Graves' hyperthyroidism patients. The paper describes TCR Vbeta CDR3 sequencing of 120 to 150 peripheral blood samples, made up of roughly 45 ophthalmopathy patients, around 78 hyperthyroidism patients and around 17 progressor patients.

The CDR3 covers 15 residues, taking in both the cysteine and the phenylalanine. The DNA shown is the 45-base CDR3, in frame from base 1. In the germline V gene, CDR1 corresponds to KGHDR and CDR2 to SFDVKD. The V and J ends are trimmed by 4 bases and 4 bases, leaving 15 bases between them. What the authors observed across the whole study: Sample size was not statistically predetermined, and investigators were not blinded to group allocation. A 13 V-J signature model separated ophthalmopathy from stable hyperthyroidism, with about 90% sensitivity and 81.08% specificity in cross-validation and 80%/75% in testing. Blood samples also contained most of the expanded thyroid clonotypes (frequency above 0.001), which suggests that blood repertoires may reflect thyroid immune responses. In validation, the model predicted progression to ophthalmopathy with around 71% sensitivity and over 72% specificity, a median of 6.5 months before onset.

Moderately to severely active disease, a Clinical Activity Score of at least 3, a NOSPECS grade of at least 4, and a duration under 3 months were present in ophthalmopathy patients. Exclusion was applied to patients with uncontrolled infections, other autoimmune diseases, pregnancy or lactation. Diagnoses relied on clinical symptoms, serum thyroxine and TRAb, thyroid ultrasound and orbital computed tomography. PBMCs were separated from 10 ml of fresh peripheral blood using Ficoll-Paque density gradient centrifugation. Total RNA was extracted with Trizol reagent, and quality was checked on an Agilent 2100 Bioanalyzer. The TCR beta CDR3 regions were amplified from the RNA transcripts. For the first round of RT-PCR on the TCR CDR3, the HTBI primer set was used together with the Qiagen OneStep RT-PCR kit. Libraries were constructed in a second round of multiplex PCR, after which size selection and purification were carried out. Libraries were sequenced paired-end with 100 bp reads on an Illumina HiSeq2000. For the original study's pipeline: SOAPnuke was used to process the raw data, throwing out any read that contained adapters or uncalled bases, had a mean Phred below 15, or lacked an exact constant-primer or identifier match. COPE v1.2.5 was used to merge the high-quality paired reads, and each unique nucleotide sequence was defined as a clonotype. Clonotypes were aligned to IMGT TRBV, TRBD and TRBJ reference segments using MiTCR v1.1. Only V-J combinations with frequency above 0.0001, covering roughly 99% of repertoires, were analysed. The TCS score was defined as F50 (clonal expansion) divided by E x V (chaos), with BLOSUM62-based TCRdist calculated between CDR3 peptides within each V-J. Welch's t-statistics and random forest reduced several hundred V-J features to 10 to 15, which were used in a naive Bayes classifier (R e1071). TCRdb reran the public reads through fastp at Q25 and MiXCR, keeping productive beta chains. A single entry per CDR3 protein holds the most common genes and DNA from its merged rows. The V and J calls follow TCRdb's processing rather than the paper's. Present in this sample are about 380,000 distinct CDR3 sequences, about a fifth of which were seen just once. The top ten clonotypes cover 35% to 45% of the sample.

The sample comprised blood. The sequence joins TRBV24-1 to TRBJ1-1; the D gene assignment is ambiguous. The clonotype comes from a man between 18 and 35 years old with Graves' ophthalmopathy. The bases are TGTGCCACCAGTGAGCCGCCGAGGAGGGCCACTGAAGCTTTCTTT. Its product reads: CATSEPPRRATEAFF.